This is a list of T cell receptor beta chains from one sample in a study of low-dose radiotherapy and immunotherapy resistance in tumors. Each CDR3 protein gets one entry after TCRdb re-called the reads with MiXCR. Counted here are some 39,000 distinct CDR3 sequences, roughly 31% occurring once; the ten biggest clones make up roughly 3.7%. The material sequenced was PBMCs, taken before treatment. All receptors derive from a male donor with gallbladder cancer. Both conserved end residues are part of each CDR3. Fields, in order: D gene, V gene, J gene, clone size, CDR3 DNA, CDR3 protein. The D gene is left open where the match is weak. Size is stated for part of the rows, as once, few or many counts, or as a class when the clone is expanded.

TRBD1,TRBV18,TRBJ2-7,.,TGTGCCAGCTCACCCCTGGGACAGGGGATCTACGAGCAGTACTTC,CASSPLGQGIYEQYF
TRBD1,TRBV4-2,TRBJ2-1,.,TGTGCCAGCAGCCAAGCCGGACAGGGGGCGTTCAATGAGCAGTTCTTC,CASSQAGQGAFNEQFF
.,TRBV7-3,TRBJ2-3,many,TGTGCCAGCAGCCAAGGGGGGGGCACAGATACGCAGTATTTT,CASSQGGGTDTQYF
.,TRBV18,TRBJ1-4,.,TGTGCCAGCTCACCTTCCGCTGAAAAACTGTTTTTT,CASSPSAEKLFF
TRBD2,TRBV7-9,TRBJ2-7,.,TGTGCCAGCAGCCGTACGGCGGCGGGGGGGACCTACGAGCAGTACTTC,CASSRTAAGGTYEQYF
.,TRBV28,TRBJ1-4,many,TGTGCCAGCAGCCCGGGCGGAGGGGCAACTAATGAAAAACTGTTTTTT,CASSPGGGATNEKLFF
TRBD1,TRBV6-8,TRBJ1-2,.,TGTGCCAGCAGTTATCTGGACAGGAACTATGGCTACACCTTC,CASSYLDRNYGYTF
.,TRBV10-3,TRBJ2-2,few,TGTGCCATCAGCGGGATCGGCGGCACCGGGGAGCTGTTTTTT,CAISGIGGTGELFF
TRBD2,TRBV27,TRBJ2-4,.,TGTGCCAGCAGTTCCCCGGGAGGGAAGGCCAAAAACATTCAGTACTTC,CASSSPGGKAKNIQYF
.,TRBV30,TRBJ2-5,many,TGTGCCTGGAGCGCGGGACAGCAATACTTC,CAWSAGQQYF
TRBD1,TRBV7-8,TRBJ1-5,.,TGTGCCAGCAGCTTATGGGCAGGGGGCGATCAGCCCCAGCATTTT,CASSLWAGGDQPQHF
TRBD2,TRBV28,TRBJ2-7,few,TGTGCCAGCAGTCCCGGCGGGAGGGTCTTCTACGAGCAGTACTTC,CASSPGGRVFYEQYF
TRBD2,TRBV7-6,TRBJ2-7,many,TGTGCCAGCAGCTTAGAGCGGGGGGTCAGCGAGCAGTACTTC,CASSLERGVSEQYF
TRBD2,TRBV6-1,TRBJ2-7,.,TGTGCCAGCAGTGAAGTAGCGGGCGGCTACGAGCAGTACTTC,CASSEVAGGYEQYF
TRBD2,TRBV9,TRBJ2-1,many,TGTGCCAGCAGCGTAGCGGGAGGGGTTGAGCAGTTCTTC,CASSVAGGVEQFF
.,TRBV28,TRBJ2-7,many,TGTGCCAGCAGTCCATTGACAGTTATCTACGAGCAGTACTTC,CASSPLTVIYEQYF
TRBD1,TRBV28,TRBJ1-1,medium-sized,TGTGCCAGCACCCAGGACAGGGGCGTCACTGAAGCTTTCTTT,CASTQDRGVTEAFF
.,TRBV7-2,TRBJ2-2,many,TGTGCCAGCAGCCCCAAACCCCAGGGAACCGGGGAGCTGTTTTTT,CASSPKPQGTGELFF
.,TRBV27,TRBJ2-2,many,TGTGCCAGCAGTGACCAACGACAGTCCGGGGAGCTGTTTTTT,CASSDQRQSGELFF
.,TRBV20-1,TRBJ2-7,.,TGCAGTGCTAGATACAGGGAACCCTACGAGCAGTACTTC,CSARYREPYEQYF
.,TRBV6-2/TRBV6-3,TRBJ1-1,many,TGTGCCAGCAGTCGGGACACCTCTGGGACTGAAGCTTTCTTT,CASSRDTSGTEAFF
.,TRBV4-2,TRBJ2-1,.,TGTGCCAGCAGCCAAGAACCCAGTCGTGAGCAGTTCTTC,CASSQEPSREQFF
TRBD1,TRBV28,TRBJ1-1,medium-sized,TGTGCCAGCAGTTCGGGACAGGGTTTAAGTACTGAAGCTTTCTTT,CASSSGQGLSTEAFF
.,TRBV5-1,TRBJ2-3,once,TGCGCCAGCAGCACTCGGGTCACAGATACGCAGTATTTT,CASSTRVTDTQYF
.,TRBV2,TRBJ1-1,many,TGTGCCAGCAGCCTCGGAAGGCTGAACACTGAAGCTTTCTTT,CASSLGRLNTEAFF
.,TRBV25-1,TRBJ2-7,many,TGTGCCAGCAGTGTGGGCAGGGACGCCTACGAGCAGTACTTC,CASSVGRDAYEQYF
TRBD2,TRBV2,TRBJ2-3,.,TGTGCCAGCAGTGAAGCCCGGACTAGCGGGGAATTTGATACGCAGTATTTT,CASSEARTSGEFDTQYF
TRBD2,TRBV3-1,TRBJ2-7,many,TGTGCCAGCAGGCGAGAAGCCAGCGGGAGTTCCTACGAGCAGTACTTC,CASRREASGSSYEQYF
TRBD2,TRBV6-1,TRBJ2-7,many,TGTGCCAGCAGTCAATCCGGGACTAAGATGGCCGAGCAGTACTTC,CASSQSGTKMAEQYF
TRBD1,TRBV13,TRBJ2-1,many,TGTGCCAGCAGCGCCGGACAGGGTACGTACAATGAGCAGTTCTTC,CASSAGQGTYNEQFF
.,TRBV24-1,TRBJ2-2,.,.,CATSDPNTGELFFF
.,TRBV6-2/TRBV6-3,TRBJ1-1,medium-sized,TGTGCCAGCAGTTACGTGGAGAACACTGAAGCTTTCTTT,CASSYVENTEAFF
.,TRBV5-6,TRBJ1-1,.,TGTGCCAGCACCGTCCGGGGGAGGATAACTGAAGCTTTCTTT,CASTVRGRITEAFF
.,TRBV5-1,TRBJ1-4,few,TGCGCCAGCAGCTTGGAAGGGACAAGAGCAACTAATGAAAAACTGTTTTTT,CASSLEGTRATNEKLFF
.,TRBV6-2/TRBV6-3,TRBJ1-2,.,TGTGCCAGCAGTTACGGCCCGACGGCGGCCTTC,CASSYGPTAAF
TRBD2,TRBV5-1,TRBJ2-1,many,TGCGCCAGCACCTCCGTTAGCGGGGGGGGTACGGATGAGCAGTTCTTC,CASTSVSGGGTDEQFF
TRBD2,TRBV20-1,TRBJ2-1,many,TGCAGTGCTGAGACTAGCGGGGGGAGCTCCTACAATGAGCAGTTCTTC,CSAETSGGSSYNEQFF
.,TRBV29-1,TRBJ2-1,once,TGCAGCGTTGAAGATCTCGGCAATGAGCAGTTCTTC,CSVEDLGNEQFF
TRBD2,TRBV28,TRBJ2-4,.,TGTGCCAGCAGTTTATACCCTAGCGGGGGAAACATTCAGTACTTC,CASSLYPSGGNIQYF
TRBD1,TRBV5-1,TRBJ2-5,many,TGCGCCAGCAGCTACGGACAGGCGGAGACCCAGTACTTC,CASSYGQAETQYF
.,TRBV7-2,TRBJ2-2,few,TGTGCCAGCAGCTACCCCACCGGTTGGACGGACACCGGGGAGCTGTTTTTT,CASSYPTGWTDTGELFF
TRBD2,TRBV12-3/TRBV12-4,TRBJ2-2,many,TGTGCCAGCAGTTCCCCCCTCCGGGGGGTAAACACCGGGGAGCTGTTTTTT,CASSSPLRGVNTGELFF
TRBD1,TRBV7-8,TRBJ2-7,once,TGTGCCAGCAGCCTGGGGGGACAGGGACTTTACGAGCAGTACTTC,CASSLGGQGLYEQYF
TRBD2,TRBV9,TRBJ2-2,few,TGTGCCAGCAGCGTACACGATTCTAGAGCGGGAGGGCCATCCGGGGAGCTGTTTTTT,CASSVHDSRAGGPSGELFF
.,TRBV20-1,TRBJ2-2,many,TGCAGTGCAAACGGACTTAACACCGGGGAGCTGTTTTTT,CSANGLNTGELFF
.,TRBV5-1,TRBJ2-7,.,TGCGCCAGCAGCTTATATCCCGGGACTTCTTACTACGAGCAGTACTTC,CASSLYPGTSYYEQYF